A single sample gave rise to the 20 T cell receptor beta chains below, sequenced in a study of T cell responses to AZD1222 COVID-19 vaccine. The assay was immunoSEQ multiplex PCR, and TCRdb's table has in-frame clones only and misses some. Here the sample spans 150,000 to 200,000 clones, 90% to 95% being singletons. The sequencing here drew on peripheral blood, taken on day 0 of AZD1222 vaccination. These receptors were taken from an adult in good health.

The J gene is TRBJ2-5, the V gene TRBV30; TRBD2 might be the D (5 bases). The CDR3 covers 14 residues. Germline V gives CDR1 GTSNPN, CDR2 SVGIG (reference sequence). V shed 3 bases and J shed 5 bases, with 16 bases lying between them. This CDR3 is CAWSPWVREETQYF. CDR3 coding DNA: TGTGCCTGGAGCCCGTGGGTGAGGGAGGAGACCCAGTACTTC. Full variable domain (rest looked up from reference TRBV30 and TRBJ2-5): SQTIHQWPATLVQPVGSPLSLECTVEGTSNPNLYWYRQAAGRGLQLLFYSVGIGQISSEVPQNLSASRPQDRQFILSSKKLLLSDSGFYLCAWSPWVREETQYFGPGTRLLVL.

The chain carries TRBV27 and TRBJ1-2; TRBD1 aligns across 7 bases. The CDR3 spans 15 residues. Trimming at V came to 5 bases and at J to 7 bases, leaving 13 bases not matched to a gene. The V gene's germline CDR1 is MNHEY and CDR2 SMNVEV (reference sequence). The CDR3 is CASSPEGQSGFGYTF. CDR3 DNA: TGTGCCAGCAGTCCCGAGGGACAGTCGGGGTTTGGCTACACCTTC.

The chain carries TRBV3-1 (or the pseudogene TRBV3-2) and TRBJ1-1; the match to TRBD1 covers 7 bases. CDR3 length equals 15 residues. CDR1 and CDR2 (germline): LGHDT, YNNKEL (reference sequence). Trimming took 5 bases from V and 4 from J; bases not matched to a gene: 10. The CDR3 spells CASSSLTGSRTEAFF. CDR3 nucleotides: TGTGCCAGCAGCTCCTTGACAGGGTCTCGCACTGAAGCTTTCTTT.

The V gene is TRBV6-2 or TRBV6-3, the J gene TRBJ2-5, with TRBD2 identical over 9 bases. The germline V gene has CDR1 MNHEY and CDR2 SVGEGT. The V and J ends lost 0 bases and 2 bases, in that order; junction bases with no gene match: 4. The CDR3 contains 16 residues. CDR3 DNA: TGTGCCAGCAGTTACTCGATAGCGGGGGCACAAGAGACCCAGTACTTC. It is translated as CASSYSIAGAQETQYF.

The chain has TRBV7-9 and TRBJ2-3; 11 nucleotides agree with TRBD2. The CDR3 spans 19 residues. The germline gives CDR1 SEHNR, CDR2 FQNEAQ (reference sequence). The J segment lost 0 bases and the V segment lost 1 base, leaving 9 bases of the junction unmatched. CDR3 coding DNA: TGTGCCAGCAGCTTAGGAGGTTGGGGACTAGCGGCTAGCACAGATACGCAGTATTTT. Protein: CASSLGGWGLAASTDTQYF.

The chain carries TRBV28 and TRBJ1-5; 9 bases map to TRBD1. The junction had 3 bases not matched to a gene; V was cut back by 5 bases and J by 4 bases. Germline lookup yields CDR1 MDHEN and CDR2 SYDVKM. The CDR3 sequence is 14 residues long. The CDR3 DNA follows: TGTGCCAGCAGTGCGACAGGGGGAAATCAGCCCCAGCATTTT. It codes for CASSATGGNQPQHF.

The V call is TRBV5-4, the J call TRBJ2-7; 9 nucleotides align to TRBD1. Unmatched junction bases numbered 3, after V lost 1 base and J lost 4 bases. The germline V gene encodes CDR1 SGHNT and CDR2 YYREEE (reference sequence). This CDR3 region has 14 residues. The CDR3 sequence is CASSLSGTGYEQYF. CDR3 nucleotide sequence: TGTGCCAGCAGCTTGTCCGGGACAGGGTACGAGCAGTACTTC. Based on the CDR3 plus reference TRBV5-4 and TRBJ2-7, the full variable domain is ETGVTQSPTHLIKTRGQQVTLRCSSQSGHNTVSWYQQALGQGPQFIFQYYREEENGRGNFPPRFSGLQFPNYSSELNVNALELDDSALYLCASSLSGTGYEQYFGPGTRLTVT.

The V call is TRBV24-1, the J call TRBJ2-7; 7 positions match TRBD2. The V gene end was trimmed by 4 bases and the J gene end by 3 bases; junction bases not matched to a gene: 5. Per the germline V gene, CDR1 is KGHDR and CDR2 is SFDVKD. There are 14 residues in the CDR3. The CDR3 DNA reads TGTGCCACCAGTGAGGGAGGGGCCGACTACGAGCAGTACTTC. Translating gives CATSEGGADYEQYF.

This chain uses TRBV5-3 with TRBJ1-1; perhaps TRBD1 as D (6 bases). TRBV5-3 is treated as an ORF (open reading frame) with a function not yet certain. The V end was cut by 4 bases, the J end by 3 bases, with 28 bases between. The length of the CDR3 is 19 residues. CDR3 amino acids: CARSTGGRPVELKYTEAFF. The DNA for the CDR3 is TGTGCCAGAAGCACTGGGGGGCGGCCCGTGGAGCTAAAATACACTGAAGCTTTCTTT.

This chain connects TRBV27 to TRBJ2-1; tentative D call: TRBD2 (6 bases). V lost 10 bases, J lost 9 bases, and 16 bases lay in between. This CDR3 contains 12 residues. Germline V gene data show CDR1 as MNHEY and CDR2 as SMNVEV (reference sequence). The CDR3 sequence: CAIQLVGGEQFF. CDR3 in DNA: TGTGCCATCCAACTCGTCGGGGGTGAGCAGTTCTTC.

As concerns this clone: This sample includes further DNA sequences coding for the same CDR3. This chain links TRBV6-5 with TRBJ2-1; D uncertain. Looked up from germline, CDR1 is MNHEY and CDR2 is SVGAGI. The CDR3 has 13 amino acids. V dropped 0 bases and J dropped 6 bases, with 6 bases sitting between them. The CDR3 DNA sequence: TGTGCCAGCAGTTACTCGAAGGCCAATGAGCAGTTCTTC. It codes for CASSYSKANEQFF.

V gene TRBV7-6 combines with J gene TRBJ2-3; 12 bases are shared with TRBD2. Germline trimming cut 5 bases from V and 0 bases from J; bases unmatched to any gene: 9. From germline, CDR1 is SGHVS and CDR2 FNYEAQ. The CDR3 loop spans 18 amino acids. CDR3: CASSRWTSGVTSTDTQYF. The CDR3 DNA sequence: TGTGCCAGCAGCCGCTGGACTAGCGGGGTTACTAGCACAGATACGCAGTATTTT. Looking up the rest from reference TRBV7-6 and TRBJ2-3 gives the full variable domain: GAGVSQSPRYKVTKRGQDVALRCDPISGHVSLYWYRQALGQGPEFLTYFNYEAQQDKSGLPNDRFSAERPEGSISTLTIQRTEQRDSAMYRCASSRWTSGVTSTDTQYFGPGTRLTVL.

The J gene is TRBJ1-4, the V gene TRBV21-1; TRBD1 is the table's D call, not checked against the DNA. TRBV21-1 represents a pseudogene. This CDR3 is 22 amino acids long. The CDR3 sequence is CASTLPIPGQKKIDATNEKLFF. The CDR3 DNA reads as TGTGCCAGCACCCTCCCGATCCCGGGACAGAAGAAAATTGATGCAACTAATGAAAAACTGTTTTTT.

The V call is TRBV9, the J call TRBJ1-4; a possible D gene is TRBD1 (6 bases). Germline V gene sequence: CDR1 SGDLS, CDR2 YYNGEE. This CDR3 has 14 residues. Trimming removed 3 bases at V and 5 bases at J, with 11 bases between. The CDR3 DNA is TGTGCCAGCAGCGAAGGACAGAGAAATGAAAAACTGTTTTTT. This codes for CASSEGQRNEKLFF. Full variable domain (rest looked up from reference TRBV9 and TRBJ1-4): DSGVTQTPKHLITATGQRVTLRCSPRSGDLSVYWYQQSLDQGLQFLIQYYNGEERAKGNILERFSAQQFPDLHSELNLSSLELGDSALYFCASSEGQRNEKLFFGSGTQLSVL.

The chain couples TRBV28 to TRBJ2-1; TRBD1 might be the D (5 bases). This CDR3 contains 12 residues. V lost 4 bases to trimming and J lost 4 bases, with 5 bases between them. Germline loops: CDR1 MDHEN, CDR2 SYDVKM. The CDR3 DNA sequence: TGTGCCAGCAGTTACAGGTACAATGAGCAGTTCTTC. Amino acids: CASSYRYNEQFF. Looking up the rest from reference TRBV28 and TRBJ2-1 gives the full variable domain: DVKVTQSSRYLVKRTGEKVFLECVQDMDHENMFWYRQDPGLGLRLIYFSYDVKMKEKGDIPEGYSVSREKKERFSLILESASTNQTSMYLCASSYRYNEQFFGPGTRLTVL.

The chain couples TRBV2 to TRBJ1-1, with D tentatively TRBD1 (6 bases). Germline CDR1 reads SNHLY; CDR2 reads FYNNEI. The CDR3 runs 14 residues. V was shortened by 5 bases and J by 5 bases, with 15 bases between the two germline ends. This CDR3 is CASSQSIQGTEAFF. The CDR3, as DNA: TGTGCCAGCAGTCAGAGTATTCAGGGGACTGAAGCTTTCTTT.

This rearrangement joins TRBV3-1 (or the pseudogene TRBV3-2) to TRBJ1-2; tentatively, D is TRBD1 (5 bases). Germline V gene sequence: CDR1 LGHDT, CDR2 YNNKEL (reference sequence). CDR3 length: 15 amino acids. The V gene lost 2 bases and the J gene lost 4 bases, with 14 bases spanning the gap. The CDR3 DNA sequence: TGTGCCAGCAGCCAAAGTGGGGGTCCCGGCTATGGCTACACCTTC. It is translated as CASSQSGGPGYGYTF.

This rearrangement joins TRBV30 to TRBJ2-5, with TRBD1 identical over 7 bases. The CDR3 covers 15 residues. The V segment lost 1 base and the J segment 5 bases; nucleotides outside the gene matches: 10. CDR1 is GTSNPN and CDR2 is SVGIG in the germline V gene (reference sequence). CDR3 in DNA: TGTGCCTGGAGTGGCGCGACAGGGCTCGGTGAGACCCAGTACTTC. Translated: CAWSGATGLGETQYF. The variable domain in full, completed from reference TRBV30 and TRBJ2-5, reads SQTIHQWPATLVQPVGSPLSLECTVEGTSNPNLYWYRQAAGRGLQLLFYSVGIGQISSEVPQNLSASRPQDRQFILSSKKLLLSDSGFYLCAWSGATGLGETQYFGPGTRLLVL.

The table lists this clone with a count of one. The chain is built from TRBV6-2 or TRBV6-3 and TRBJ1-1; perhaps TRBD1 as D (5 bases). Germline V lookup: CDR1 MNHEY, CDR2 SVGEGT. The CDR3 runs 14 residues. V was pared by 2 bases and J by 1 base, with 8 bases between. CDR3 region: CASSYDSQNTEAFF. Written as DNA, the CDR3 is TGTGCCAGCAGTTACGACAGCCAGAACACTGAAGCTTTCTTT.

This chain joins TRBV6-5 and TRBJ1-1; a possible D gene is TRBD1 (5 bases). CDR1 and CDR2 (germline): MNHEY, SVGAGI. V lost 4 bases, J lost 1 base, and 13 bases lay in between. The CDR3 extends over 15 amino acids. The CDR3 DNA sequence: TGTGCCAGCAGTTCCTACTCAGGGCGGAACACTGAAGCTTTCTTT. The encoded protein is CASSSYSGRNTEAFF.